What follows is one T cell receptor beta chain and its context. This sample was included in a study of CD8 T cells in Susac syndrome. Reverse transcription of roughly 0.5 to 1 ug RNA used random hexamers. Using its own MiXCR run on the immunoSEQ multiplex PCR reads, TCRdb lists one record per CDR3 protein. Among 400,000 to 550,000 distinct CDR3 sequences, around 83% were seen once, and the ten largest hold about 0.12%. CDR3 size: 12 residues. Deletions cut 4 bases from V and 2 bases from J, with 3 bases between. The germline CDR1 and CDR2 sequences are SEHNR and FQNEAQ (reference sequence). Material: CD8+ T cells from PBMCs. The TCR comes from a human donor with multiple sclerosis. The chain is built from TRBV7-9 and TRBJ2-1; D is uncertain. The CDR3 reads CASSYTYNEQFF. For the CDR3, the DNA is TGTGCCAGCAGCTATACCTACAATGAGCAGTTCTTC.